The rows below give T cell receptor beta chains drawn from one sample of a study of cytomegalovirus exposure and HLA in healthy donors. TCRdb keeps only in-frame clones here, not all; method: immunoSEQ multiplex PCR. Its listing shows tens of thousands of clones. Sequencing was performed on PBMCs. These TCRs come from a man in his fifties or sixties in good health and CMV-seronegative. Each CDR3 is given with its conserved first and last residue. The D gene is left open where the match is weak.

d_gene,j_gene,v_gene,CDR3aa,CDR3nt
TRBD1,TRBJ1-4,TRBV5-1,CASSRGQGSEKLFF,TGCGCCAGCAGCCGGGGACAGGGAAGCGAAAAACTGTTTTTT
-,TRBJ2-3,TRBV6-5,CASRHQTSLSDTQYF,TGTGCCAGCAGACACCAGACTAGTCTGTCAGATACGCAGTATTTT
-,TRBJ1-2,TRBV7-6,CASSSLNYGYTF,TGTGCCAGCAGCTCCTTGAACTATGGCTACACCTTC
TRBD1,TRBJ2-1,TRBV9,CASSTSGTASRNNEQFF,TGTGCCAGCAGCACCTCAGGGACAGCGTCACGGAACAATGAGCAGTTCTTC
-,TRBJ1-2,TRBV2,CASSEERGYGYTF,TGTGCCAGCAGTGAAGAAAGGGGGTATGGCTACACCTTC
-,TRBJ2-7,TRBV2,CASRDSDYEQYF,TGTGCCAGCAGGGACTCTGACTACGAGCAGTACTTC
TRBD1,TRBJ2-7,TRBV10-3,CAISAGTDSYEQYF,TGTGCCATCAGTGCGGGGACAGACTCCTACGAGCAGTACTTC
-,TRBJ2-1,TRBV7-2,CASSDDDSSYNEQFF,TGTGCCAGCAGCGACGATGATTCTAGCTACAATGAGCAGTTCTTC
-,TRBJ2-2,TRBV4-1,CASSPGGGELFF,TGCGCCAGCAGCCCGGGTGGCGGGGAGCTGTTTTTT
-,TRBJ1-3,TRBV4-2,CASSQEETGNTIYF,TGTGCCAGCAGCCAAGAAGAGACTGGAAACACCATATATTTT
TRBD1,TRBJ1-2,TRBV27,CASSLSGTGYGYTF,TGTGCCAGCAGTTTATCGGGGACAGGGTATGGCTACACCTTC
TRBD2,TRBJ2-1,TRBV18,CASSGGDEQFF,TGTGCCAGCTCTGGGGGGGATGAGCAGTTCTTC
-,TRBJ2-7,TRBV7-6,CASSLGWDINSYEQYF,TGTGCCAGCAGCTTAGGTTGGGACATAAACTCCTACGAGCAGTACTTC
-,TRBJ1-6,TRBV5-1,CASSLGANSPLHF,TGCGCCAGCAGCTTGGGGGCCAATTCACCCCTCCACTTT
-,TRBJ1-3,TRBV10-3,CAIRPDRSGNTIYF,TGTGCCATCAGACCAGACAGGAGTGGAAACACCATATATTTT
-,TRBJ1-6,TRBV28,CASSQIGNSPLHF,TGTGCCAGCAGCCAAATCGGTAATTCACCCCTCCACTTT
-,TRBJ1-4,TRBV4-2,CASSQRDEKLFF,TGTGCCAGCAGTCAGCGGGATGAAAAACTGTTTTTT
TRBD1,TRBJ1-3,TRBV28,CASSSPETGSSNTIYF,TGTGCCAGCAGTTCCCCCGAGACAGGGTCTTCAAACACCATATATTTT
-,TRBJ2-7,TRBV25-1,CASSEYSGRVYEQYF,TGTGCCAGCAGTGAATATTCGGGCAGGGTCTACGAGCAGTACTTC
-,TRBJ2-1,TRBV7-8,CASSLPRYNEQFF,TGTGCCAGCAGTCTTCCGAGGTACAATGAGCAGTTCTTC
TRBD1,TRBJ1-2,TRBV19,CASSTQTGGGYGYTF,TGTGCCAGTAGTACCCAGACAGGGGGCGGCTATGGCTACACCTTC
-,TRBJ2-7,TRBV5-1,CASSWEGGSSYEQYF,TGCGCCAGCAGCTGGGAGGGGGGGAGCTCCTACGAGCAGTACTTC
TRBD2,TRBJ2-7,TRBV27,CASSYSGTSLHYEQYF,TGTGCCAGCAGTTACTCCGGGACTAGCCTCCACTACGAGCAGTACTTC
-,TRBJ1-6,TRBV13,CASSFSFSNNSPLHF,TGTGCCAGCAGCTTTTCGTTCAGTAACAATTCACCCCTCCACTTT
-,TRBJ1-4,TRBV18,CASSPTRRGGQTNEKLFF,TGTGCCAGCTCACCTACCCGCAGGGGCGGCCAAACTAATGAAAAACTGTTTTTT
-,TRBJ2-1,TRBV9,CASSVVETAYNEQFF,TGTGCCAGCAGCGTAGTTGAGACAGCATACAATGAGCAGTTCTTC
-,TRBJ1-1,TRBV4-2,CASSQYGFSDTEAFF,TGTGCCAGCAGCCAATACGGTTTCTCCGACACTGAAGCTTTCTTT
TRBD1,TRBJ1-1,TRBV7-3,CASSSTGAGTEAFF,TGTGCCAGCAGCTCGACAGGGGCGGGCACTGAAGCTTTCTTT
-,TRBJ1-5,TRBV6-1,CASSERGYSNQPQHF,TGTGCCAGCAGTGAAAGAGGATATAGCAATCAGCCCCAGCATTTT
-,TRBJ1-2,TRBV7-8,CASSPPDRNYGYTF,TGTGCCAGCAGCCCTCCGGACAGAAACTATGGCTACACCTTC
-,TRBJ1-2,TRBV19,CASGARGLHALLANYGYTF,TGTGCATCAGGAGCACGGGGACTCCACGCCCTGCTGGCTAACTATGGCTACACCTTC
-,TRBJ1-1,TRBV7-3,CASSTNTGKTEAFF,TGTGCCAGCAGCACAAATACAGGGAAGACTGAAGCTTTCTTT
-,TRBJ1-5,TRBV28,CASSPTESNQPQHF,TGTGCCAGCAGTCCGACAGAAAGCAATCAGCCCCAGCATTTT
-,TRBJ1-1,TRBV18,CASSLGNRVSEAFF,TGTGCCAGCTCACTGGGGAACAGGGTCAGTGAAGCTTTCTTT
TRBD2,TRBJ2-1,TRBV6-5,CASSSTLAGSYNEQFF,TGTGCCAGCAGTTCCACCCTAGCGGGGTCCTACAATGAGCAGTTCTTC
-,TRBJ2-7,TRBV5-1,CASSLGTGPYEQYF,TGCGCCAGCAGTTTGGGAACAGGGCCCTACGAGCAGTACTTC
TRBD1,TRBJ1-2,TRBV5-4,CASSITGQGRYGYTF,TGTGCCAGCAGCATAACCGGACAGGGGCGCTATGGCTACACCTTC
TRBD1,TRBJ1-2,TRBV12-5,CASGFGQGRYTF,TGTGCTAGTGGTTTCGGACAGGGTCGCTACACCTTC
TRBD1,TRBJ2-7,TRBV6-5,CASSETQGTYEQYF,TGTGCCAGCAGTGAAACACAGGGGACCTACGAGCAGTACTTC
TRBD1,TRBJ2-5,TRBV5-1,CASSSGGSETQYF,TGCGCCAGCAGTTCAGGGGGCTCGGAGACCCAGTACTTC
-,TRBJ2-5,TRBV7-9,CASSLAGGGDDKETQYF,TGTGCCAGCAGCTTAGCGGGGGGAGGCGACGATAAAGAGACCCAGTACTTC
TRBD2,TRBJ2-3,TRBV10-1,CASSESGGDTQYF,TGCGCCAGCAGTGAGTCCGGGGGGGATACGCAGTATTTT
-,TRBJ1-2,TRBV19,CASSLPEGNYGYTF,TGTGCCAGTAGTCTCCCGGAGGGGAACTATGGCTACACCTTC
TRBD1,TRBJ2-1,TRBV6-5,CASSYAGTGRLNEQFF,TGTGCCAGCAGTTACGCCGGGACAGGGCGGCTCAATGAGCAGTTCTTC
TRBD1,TRBJ1-2,TRBV29-1,CSADRGNYGYTF,TGCAGCGCTGACAGGGGAAACTATGGCTACACCTTC
TRBD1,TRBJ2-7,TRBV7-9,CASSIGTGSLYEQYF,TGTGCCAGCAGCATCGGGACAGGGTCTCTCTACGAGCAGTACTTC
TRBD2,TRBJ2-3,TRBV10-3,CASNREVMTTDTQYF,TGTGCCAGCAACCGGGAGGTGATGACCACAGATACGCAGTATTTT
TRBD1,TRBJ1-1,TRBV5-1,CASSWGLTGTVNTEAFF,TGCGCCAGCAGCTGGGGCTTGACAGGGACCGTGAACACTGAAGCTTTCTTT
-,TRBJ2-1,TRBV7-2,CASSYRGPNNEQFF,TGTGCCAGCAGCTACCGTGGGCCGAACAATGAGCAGTTCTTC
TRBD1,TRBJ1-6,TRBV2,CASSDLGQDNSPLHF,TGTGCCAGCAGTGATTTGGGACAGGACAATTCACCCCTCCACTTT
-,TRBJ1-2,TRBV7-8,CASSPQQGLSGYTF,TGTGCCAGCAGTCCCCAACAGGGCCTCTCTGGCTACACCTTC
-,TRBJ1-2,TRBV5-5,CASSSRDIDSYGYTF,TGTGCCAGCAGCTCCCGGGACATTGATTCCTATGGCTACACCTTC
-,TRBJ2-5,TRBV10-1,CASSETLRGTETQYF,TGCGCCAGCAGTGAGACCCTTCGGGGTACGGAGACCCAGTACTTC
TRBD1,TRBJ1-2,TRBV7-8,CASSLGQRYTF,TGTGCCAGCAGCCTGGGACAGCGCTACACCTTC